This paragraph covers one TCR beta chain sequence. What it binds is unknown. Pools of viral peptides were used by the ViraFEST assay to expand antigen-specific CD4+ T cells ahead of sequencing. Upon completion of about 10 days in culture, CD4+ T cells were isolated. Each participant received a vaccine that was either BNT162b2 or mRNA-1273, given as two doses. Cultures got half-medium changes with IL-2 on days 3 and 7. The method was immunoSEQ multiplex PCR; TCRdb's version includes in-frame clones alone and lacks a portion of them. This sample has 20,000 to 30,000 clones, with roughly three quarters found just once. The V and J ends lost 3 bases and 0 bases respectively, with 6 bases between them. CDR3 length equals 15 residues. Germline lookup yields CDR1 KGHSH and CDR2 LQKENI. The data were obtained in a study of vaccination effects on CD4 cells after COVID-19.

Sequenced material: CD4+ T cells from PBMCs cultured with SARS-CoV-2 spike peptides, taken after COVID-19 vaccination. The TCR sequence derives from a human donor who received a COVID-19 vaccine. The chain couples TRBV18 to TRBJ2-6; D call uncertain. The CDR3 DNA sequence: TGTGCCAGCTCACCCCCGCACTCTGGGGCCAACGTCCTGACTTTC. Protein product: CASSPPHSGANVLTF.